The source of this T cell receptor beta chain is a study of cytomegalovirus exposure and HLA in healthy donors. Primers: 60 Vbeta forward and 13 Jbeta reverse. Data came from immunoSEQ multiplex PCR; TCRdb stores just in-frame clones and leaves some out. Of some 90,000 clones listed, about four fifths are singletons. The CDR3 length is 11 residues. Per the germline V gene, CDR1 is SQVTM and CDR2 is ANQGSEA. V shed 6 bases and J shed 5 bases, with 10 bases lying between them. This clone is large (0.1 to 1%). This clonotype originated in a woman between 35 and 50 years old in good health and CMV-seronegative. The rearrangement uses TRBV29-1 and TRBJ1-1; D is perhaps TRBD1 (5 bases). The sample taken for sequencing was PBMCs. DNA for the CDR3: TGCAGCGTCAGGGTCGGGACTGAAGCTTTCTTT. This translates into CSVRVGTEAFF.